These 18 T cell receptor beta chains originate from one sample sequenced in a study of T cell responses to AZD1222 COVID-19 vaccine. Measured with immunoSEQ multiplex PCR; TCRdb has only the in-frame clones, and not every one. This repertoire shows approximately 110,000 clones, 88% found once; its top ten account for around 10%. Source: peripheral blood, taken on day 0 of AZD1222 vaccination. Receptors originate from an adult in good health.

The chain employs TRBV2 and TRBJ1-2; the match to TRBD1 covers 10 bases. CDR1 SNHLY and CDR2 FYNNEI come from the germline V gene. There are 18 residues in the CDR3. Trimming cost V 0 bases and J 2 bases; bases outside gene matches: 9. CDR3 region: CASSEALDRGRRNYGYTF. CDR3 DNA: TGTGCCAGCAGTGAAGCGCTTGACAGGGGGCGCCGGAACTATGGCTACACCTTC.

J is TRBJ2-1 and V is TRBV25-1; no reliable D call. V was pared by 3 bases and J by 5 bases, with 8 bases between. The CDR3 is made up of 13 amino acids. The germline V gene has CDR1 MGHDK and CDR2 SYGVNS. The CDR3 nucleotides read TGTGCCAGCAGTGATCTCTGGGACAATGAGCAGTTCTTC. Protein sequence: CASSDLWDNEQFF.

The chain joins TRBV19 to TRBJ2-3, with D perhaps being TRBD1 or TRBD2 (5 bases each). Germline V gene data show CDR1 as LNHDA and CDR2 as SQIVND (reference sequence). The CDR3 consists of 15 residues. V was shortened by 8 bases and J by 4 bases, with 19 bases between the two germline ends. DNA of the CDR3: TGTGCCAGTTCCTTTTTGGGGGTTACGGCAGATACGCAGTATTTT. Translating it yields CASSFLGVTADTQYF.

V usage is TRBV7-2 and J usage is TRBJ1-3; TRBD1 aligns across 10 bases. The V and J ends lost 1 base and 2 bases, in that order; junction bases with no gene match: 2. Germline V lookup: CDR1 SGHTA, CDR2 FQGNSA. The CDR3 extends over 16 amino acids. DNA of the CDR3: TGTGCCAGCAGCTTAGTTGGACAGGGGGCTGGAAACACCATATATTTT. As protein: CASSLVGQGAGNTIYF.

The chain uses TRBV7-2 and TRBJ2-5, with 8 positions matching TRBD1. Germline loops: CDR1 SGHTA, CDR2 FQGNSA. Trimming at V came to 5 bases and at J to 2 bases, leaving 10 bases not matched to a gene. The CDR3 covers 16 residues. Written as DNA, the CDR3 is TGTGCCAGCAGCCCAGGACAGGGTTTTGGGCAAGAGACCCAGTACTTC. Translation gives CASSPGQGFGQETQYF.

In nucleotides, the CDR3 is TGTGCCAGCAGCTTACGGGGGGACACCGGGGAGCTGTTTTTT. Translating gives CASSLRGDTGELFF. The V call is TRBV7-7, the J call TRBJ2-2; 7 bases fit TRBD2. Germline CDR1 and CDR2: SSHAT and FNYEAQ (reference sequence). Trimming at V came to 2 bases and at J to 3 bases, leaving 0 bases not matched to a gene. This CDR3 contains 14 residues.

This chain connects TRBV11-2 to TRBJ1-5; D remains ambiguous. Per germline, CDR1 SGHAT and CDR2 FQNNGV. The V end was cut by 4 bases, the J end by 2 bases, with 15 bases between. This CDR3 is built from 16 residues. The CDR3 DNA reads TGTGCCAGCAGCTATAGCGATTTATGGGGCAATCAGCCCCAGCATTTT. This sequence encodes CASSYSDLWGNQPQHF.

The genes are TRBV29-1 and TRBJ1-1; no definite D call. This CDR3 region has 14 residues. Per the germline V gene, CDR1 is SQVTM and CDR2 is ANQGSEA. With 4 bases removed from V and 4 bases from J, the gap between germline ends came to 16 bases. CDR3 loop: CSVVRMGRGTEAFF. CDR3 bases: TGCAGCGTTGTTCGGATGGGCCGGGGCACTGAAGCTTTCTTT.

This clone was seen a single time. The chain has TRBV9 and TRBJ2-1, with a tentative D call TRBD2 (6 bases). Trimming left V 0 bases short and J 7 bases short, with 14 bases between. The CDR3 is 15 amino acids. In germline, CDR1 is SGDLS, CDR2 YYNGEE. For the CDR3, the DNA is TGTGCCAGCAGCGTAGTCGGGAGTCAGGTGAATGAGCAGTTCTTC. The encoded protein is CASSVVGSQVNEQFF.

The chain combines TRBV2 with TRBJ2-7; D may be TRBD2 (6 bases). Germline values: CDR1 SNHLY, CDR2 FYNNEI. This CDR3 is 14 amino acids long. V lost 6 bases and J lost 0, with 12 bases in between. This CDR3 is CASRARGTSYEQYF. The CDR3 region has the DNA TGTGCCAGCAGGGCCCGGGGGACCTCCTACGAGCAGTACTTC.

The chain carries TRBV7-2 and TRBJ2-2, with TRBD2 matching over 10 bases. The CDR3 spans 16 residues. V lost 8 bases and J lost 5; bases outside the gene matches: 11. Germline CDR1 is SGHTA and CDR2 is FQGNSA. The CDR3 loop reads CASGPSGRIGTGELFF. The CDR3 coding sequence is TGTGCCAGCGGGCCTAGCGGGAGAATAGGAACCGGGGAGCTGTTTTTT.

This chain connects TRBV19 to TRBJ1-5, with D possibly matching TRBD1 (6 bases). Germline V gene sequence: CDR1 LNHDA, CDR2 SQIVND (reference sequence). V was cut by 6 bases and J by 0 bases, with 12 bases left in between. CDR3 length equals 15 residues. The CDR3 DNA follows: TGTGCCAGTAGGGGGGCGGCGAATAGCAATCAGCCCCAGCATTTT. Amino acids: CASRGAANSNQPQHF.

The chain couples TRBV27 to TRBJ2-1, with D possibly being TRBD1 (6 bases). Trimming stripped 3 bases from V and 5 bases from J, with 11 bases between. The CDR3 covers 14 residues. CDR1 and CDR2 (germline): MNHEY, SMNVEV (reference sequence). DNA for the CDR3: TGTGCCAGCAGTTTTCAGGGGTGGAACAATGAGCAGTTCTTC. As protein: CASSFQGWNNEQFF.

This rearrangement joins TRBV6-5 to TRBJ1-5, with TRBD1 matching 7 bases. V dropped 7 bases and J dropped 5; count of bases not matched to a gene: 8. The germline V gene has CDR1 MNHEY and CDR2 SVGAGI. The CDR3 loop spans 14 amino acids. CDR3 loop: CASTFDRDDQPQHF. The CDR3 bases are TGTGCCAGCACCTTTGACAGGGATGATCAGCCCCAGCATTTT.

V gene TRBV4-2 combines with J gene TRBJ2-1, with no clear D. Germline V gene sequence: CDR1 LGHNA, CDR2 YNFKEQ. The ends were cut back, 3 bases at V and 5 bases at J, with 5 bases in the middle. The CDR3 length is 12 residues. Here the CDR3 reads CASSQEHNEQFF. CDR3 nucleotides: TGTGCCAGCAGCCAGGAACACAATGAGCAGTTCTTC.

The CDR3 protein is CATNVHRELTDTQYF. In DNA, the CDR3 is TGTGCCACCAATGTCCACCGGGAGTTAACAGATACGCAGTATTTT. V gene TRBV7-8 combines with J gene TRBJ2-3, with TRBD2 as a possible D gene (6 bases). The V end was cut by 10 bases, the J end by 3 bases, with 20 bases between. This CDR3 comprises 15 residues. The germline CDR1 and CDR2 sequences are SGHVS and FQNEAQ.

The CDR3 region is CASRATGGDQPQHF. The CDR3 DNA reads TGTGCCAGCAGAGCAACAGGTGGGGATCAGCCCCAGCATTTT. The chain links TRBV6-5 to TRBJ1-5, with a weak D call TRBD1 (5 bases). CDR3 size: 14 residues. The V end was cut by 6 bases, the J end by 5 bases, with 14 bases between. Germline values: CDR1 MNHEY, CDR2 SVGAGI.

This clone was seen once. This chain connects TRBV29-1 to TRBJ1-2; the D is unclear. There are 12 residues in the CDR3. Germline V gives CDR1 SQVTM, CDR2 ANQGSEA. The germline V and J ends were trimmed by 4 bases and 0 bases, with 6 bases remaining between them. The CDR3 sequence is CSVGIANYGYTF. The CDR3 nucleotides are TGCAGCGTTGGGATAGCTAACTATGGCTACACCTTC. The full variable domain, rest sourced from reference TRBV29-1 and TRBJ1-2, is SAVISQKPSRDICQRGTSLTIQCQVDSQVTMMFWYRQQPGQSLTLIATANQGSEATYESGFVIDKFPISRPNLTFSTLTVSNMSPEDSSIYLCSVGIANYGYTFGSGTRLTVV.